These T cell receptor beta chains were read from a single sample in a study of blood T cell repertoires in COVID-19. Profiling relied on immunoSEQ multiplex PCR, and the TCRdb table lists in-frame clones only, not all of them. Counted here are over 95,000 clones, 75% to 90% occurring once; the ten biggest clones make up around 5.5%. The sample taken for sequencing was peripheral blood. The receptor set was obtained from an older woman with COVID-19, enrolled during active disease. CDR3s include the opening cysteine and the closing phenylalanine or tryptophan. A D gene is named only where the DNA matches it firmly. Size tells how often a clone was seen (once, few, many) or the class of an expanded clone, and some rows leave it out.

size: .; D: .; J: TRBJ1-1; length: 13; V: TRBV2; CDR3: CASSMAENTEAFF; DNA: TGTGCCAGCAGTATGGCGGAGAACACTGAAGCTTTCTTT
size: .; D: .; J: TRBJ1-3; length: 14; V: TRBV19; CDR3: CASSRAGFGNTIYF; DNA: TGTGCCAGTAGCCGCGCAGGGTTTGGAAACACCATATATTTT
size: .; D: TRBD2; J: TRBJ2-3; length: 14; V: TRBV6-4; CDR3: CASSRGGAPDTQYF; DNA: TGTGCCAGCAGCCGGGGAGGGGCACCAGATACGCAGTATTTT
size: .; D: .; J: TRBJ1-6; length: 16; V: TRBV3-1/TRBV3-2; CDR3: CASSQDNDIYNSPLHF; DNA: TGTGCCAGCAGCCAAGATAACGACATTTATAATTCACCCCTCCACTTT
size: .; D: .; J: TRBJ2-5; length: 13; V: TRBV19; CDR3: CASSGLLKETQYF; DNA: TGTGCCAGTAGCGGGTTATTAAAAGAGACCCAGTACTTC
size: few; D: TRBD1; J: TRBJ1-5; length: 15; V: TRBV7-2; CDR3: CASSLKRQGDAPQHF; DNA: TGTGCCAGCAGCCTCAAGAGACAGGGTGATGCGCCCCAGCATTTT
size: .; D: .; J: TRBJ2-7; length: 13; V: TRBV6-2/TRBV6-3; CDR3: CASSYSGQTEQYF; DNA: TGTGCCAGCAGTTACTCTGGGCAGACCGAGCAGTACTTC
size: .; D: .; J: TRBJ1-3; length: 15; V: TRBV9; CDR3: CASSPTGSSGNTIYF; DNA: TGTGCCAGCAGCCCCACGGGGAGCTCTGGAAACACCATATATTTT
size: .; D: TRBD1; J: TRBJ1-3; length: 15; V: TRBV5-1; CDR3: CASSLGGQAGNTIYF; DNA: TGCGCCAGCAGCTTGGGGGGACAGGCTGGAAACACCATATATTTT
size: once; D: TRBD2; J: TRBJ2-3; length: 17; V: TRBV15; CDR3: CATSRDGAGGPTDTQYF; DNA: TGTGCCACCAGCAGAGATGGGGCGGGGGGGCCAACAGATACGCAGTATTTT